The 14 T cell receptor beta chains below were found in one sample sequenced in a study of cytomegalovirus exposure and HLA in healthy donors (dated 2017 in TCRdb). The library was generated by the immunoSEQ multiplex PCR assay. For the multiplex PCR, a mixture combining 60 forward primers for TCR Vbeta segments and 13 reverse primers for TCR Jbeta segments was used. TCRdb re-hosts the immuneACCESS table, in-frame sequences only. Its copies lack some clones; in the studies checked, an unresolved V gene accounts for under half of them, and the cause for the rest is not known. In all, the sample holds some 150,000 clones, and 78% of those were seen once. Around 2.9% of the sample is held by the ten biggest clonotypes. The sequencing sample was made of PBMCs. All receptors derive from a man between 35 and 55 years old in good health and CMV-seropositive.

This sequence joins TRBV30 and TRBJ1-5; D is undetermined. The CDR3 extends over 13 amino acids. Germline V CDR1 and CDR2: GTSNPN, SVGIG (reference sequence). V was cut by 0 bases and J by 5 bases, with 8 bases left in between. CDR3 nucleotides: TGTGCCTGGAGTGTACTATCGGATCAGCCCCAGCATTTT. This encodes CAWSVLSDQPQHF.

This chain connects TRBV19 to TRBJ2-3; D is perhaps TRBD2 (6 bases). This CDR3 spans 15 amino acids. Germline V gene data show CDR1 as LNHDA and CDR2 as SQIVND (reference sequence). V was pared by 2 bases and J by 0 bases, with 9 bases between. The CDR3 reads CASSIFGSSTDTQYF. The CDR3 bases are TGTGCCAGTAGTATATTCGGGAGTAGCACAGATACGCAGTATTTT.

The chain couples TRBV7-9 to TRBJ2-7, with D possibly TRBD1 on 6 matching bases. Trimming pared 5 bases from V and 4 bases from J, leaving 18 bases between. CDR3 length equals 15 residues. In germline, CDR1 is SEHNR, CDR2 FQNEAQ (reference sequence). CDR3 loop: CASSVLNEQGYEQYF. CDR3 in DNA: TGTGCCAGCAGCGTCCTAAATGAACAGGGTTACGAGCAGTACTTC. The full variable domain, rest sourced from reference TRBV7-9 and TRBJ2-7, is DTGVSQNPRHKITKRGQNVTFRCDPISEHNRLYWYRQTLGQGPEFLTYFQNEAQLEKSRLLSDRFSAERPKGSFSTLEIQRTEQGDSAMYLCASSVLNEQGYEQYFGPGTRLTVT.

The V call is TRBV28, the J call TRBJ2-2; 8 nucleotides align to TRBD2. With V trimmed by 8 bases and J by 4 bases, 9 bases remained unmatched. The germline CDR1 and CDR2 sequences are MDHEN and SYDVKM. The CDR3 spans 15 residues. The DNA of the CDR3 is TGTGCCAGCGGCCAAGCGGGGGAAGGCACCGGGGAGCTGTTTTTT. Protein product: CASGQAGEGTGELFF.

This clone has just one count. The chain links TRBV6-1 to TRBJ2-5, with 10 bases identical to TRBD2. The end of the DNA fits TRBJ2-7 better, so the J call may be wrong. Germline V CDR1 and CDR2: MNHNS, SASEGT. This CDR3 comprises 16 residues. The CDR3 nucleotides read TGTGCCAGCAGTGGCCGCCGGACTAGCGGATTCTACGAGCAGTACTTC. Protein sequence: CASSGRRTSGFYEQYF.

In this sample, this clone turned up a few times. The V gene is TRBV7-9, the J gene TRBJ1-1, with 8 bases identical to TRBD1. The CDR3 is made up of 14 amino acids. V shed 3 bases and J 2 bases; nucleotides not matched to a gene: 2. Germline V gene data show CDR1 as SEHNR and CDR2 as FQNEAQ (reference sequence). The CDR3 nucleotides are TGTGCCAGCAGCTTGGGACAGGTAAACACTGAAGCTTTCTTT. This codes for CASSLGQVNTEAFF.

This clone was found once. The genes are TRBV30 and TRBJ1-2, with 10 bases lining up with TRBD1. The CDR3 spans 14 residues. After removal of 1 base from V and 7 bases from J, the junction contained 6 bases not matched to a gene. Germline CDR1 reads GTSNPN; CDR2 reads SVGIG (reference sequence). The CDR3 here is CAWSGDRGIGGYTF. Here the CDR3 DNA reads TGTGCCTGGAGTGGGGACAGGGGAATAGGTGGCTACACCTTC.

The chain couples TRBV10-2 to TRBJ2-7; 11 nucleotides match TRBD2. J gave up 2 bases and V 7 bases, and 4 bases lay outside the gene matches. From germline, CDR1 is WSHSY and CDR2 SAAADI. The CDR3 loop spans 14 amino acids. The CDR3 is CASTGTSGAYEQYF. The DNA of the CDR3 is TGCGCCAGCACGGGGACTAGCGGAGCCTACGAGCAGTACTTC.

The chain has TRBV7-8 and TRBJ2-5; tentatively, D is TRBD1 (6 bases). V lost 5 bases and J 2 bases, leaving 24 bases between the germline ends. The CDR3 extends over 18 amino acids. The germline CDR1 and CDR2 sequences are SGHVS and FQNEAQ. The CDR3 nucleotides read TGTGCCAGCAGCCTAAATTCAAGGGGGTCACGAGAACAAGAGACCCAGTACTTC. Protein: CASSLNSRGSREQETQYF.

V gene TRBV28 combines with J gene TRBJ1-3; D might be TRBD1 (6 bases). Trimming cost V 0 bases and J 4 bases, with 10 bases left between them. This CDR3 spans 15 amino acids. Germline-derived CDR1 and CDR2 are MDHEN and SYDVKM. In DNA form, the CDR3 reads TGTGCCAGCAGTTTATGGGGGGCAAAGGGAAACACCATATATTTT. Residues: CASSLWGAKGNTIYF. Variable domain in full (rest from reference TRBV28 and TRBJ1-3): DVKVTQSSRYLVKRTGEKVFLECVQDMDHENMFWYRQDPGLGLRLIYFSYDVKMKEKGDIPEGYSVSREKKERFSLILESASTNQTSMYLCASSLWGAKGNTIYFGEGSWLTVV.

This clone was recorded a few times. The J gene is TRBJ2-7, the V gene TRBV7-2, with 8 nucleotides matching TRBD2. This CDR3 contains 14 residues. Trimming cost V 2 bases and J 2 bases; bases outside gene matches: 2. Germline-derived CDR1 and CDR2 are SGHTA and FQGNSA. CDR3 coding DNA: TGTGCCAGCAGCTTACCGGGAGGGGCCTACGAGCAGTACTTC. Its translation: CASSLPGGAYEQYF.

This clone was found a few times. The chain carries TRBV6-6 and TRBJ1-1; 7 bases agree with TRBD1. The CDR3 spans 15 residues. V dropped 6 bases and J dropped 1; count of bases not matched to a gene: 8. Germline V gene sequence: CDR1 MNHNY, CDR2 SVGAGI (reference sequence). CDR3 in amino acids: CASSPPGTANTEAFF. The CDR3 DNA is TGTGCCAGCAGCCCGCCGGGGACAGCGAACACTGAAGCTTTCTTT.

This clone was counted a few times. The chain carries TRBV9 and TRBJ1-6; weak D call: TRBD1 (5 bases). Germline V lookup: CDR1 SGDLS, CDR2 YYNGEE. This CDR3 is built from 14 residues. V was trimmed by 4 bases and J by 9 bases, leaving 14 bases between them. The CDR3 DNA follows: TGTGCCAGCAGCCAGGGAGGGAATGGTTCACCCCTCCACTTT. As protein: CASSQGGNGSPLHF.

CDR3 nucleotides: TGTGCCAGCAGCTTTGTTGGACAGGGAAGGACTGAAGCTTTCTTT. As protein: CASSFVGQGRTEAFF. The V call is TRBV7-9, the J call TRBJ1-1, with 8 bases lining up with TRBD1. This CDR3 spans 15 amino acids. Losses at the gene ends were 3 bases for V and 5 bases for J; bases not matched to a gene: 8. CDR1 SEHNR and CDR2 FQNEAQ come from the germline V gene (reference sequence).